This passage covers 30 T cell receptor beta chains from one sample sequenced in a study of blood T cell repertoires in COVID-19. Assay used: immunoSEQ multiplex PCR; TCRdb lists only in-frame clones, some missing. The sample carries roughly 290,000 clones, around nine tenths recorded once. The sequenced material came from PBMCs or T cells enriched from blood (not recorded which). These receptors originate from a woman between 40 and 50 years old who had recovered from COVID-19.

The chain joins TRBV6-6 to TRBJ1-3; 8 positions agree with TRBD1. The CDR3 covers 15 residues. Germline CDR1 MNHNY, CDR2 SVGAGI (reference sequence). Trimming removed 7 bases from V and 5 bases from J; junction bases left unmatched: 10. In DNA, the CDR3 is TGTGCCAGCACCCTATGGACAGGGCACCGAAACACCATATATTTT. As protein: CASTLWTGHRNTIYF.

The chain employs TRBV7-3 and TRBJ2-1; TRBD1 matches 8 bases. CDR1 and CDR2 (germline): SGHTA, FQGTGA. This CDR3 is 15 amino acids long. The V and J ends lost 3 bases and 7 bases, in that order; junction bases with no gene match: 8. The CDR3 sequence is CASSLSGTGQNEQFF. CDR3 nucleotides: TGTGCCAGCAGCTTGTCCGGGACAGGCCAAAATGAGCAGTTCTTC.

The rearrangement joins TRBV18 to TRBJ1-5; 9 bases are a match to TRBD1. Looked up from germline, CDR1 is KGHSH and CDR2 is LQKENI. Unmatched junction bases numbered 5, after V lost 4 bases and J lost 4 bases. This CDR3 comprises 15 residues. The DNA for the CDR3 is TGTGCCAGCTCACTAGGACAGGGGACTAATCAGCCCCAGCATTTT. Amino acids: CASSLGQGTNQPQHF.

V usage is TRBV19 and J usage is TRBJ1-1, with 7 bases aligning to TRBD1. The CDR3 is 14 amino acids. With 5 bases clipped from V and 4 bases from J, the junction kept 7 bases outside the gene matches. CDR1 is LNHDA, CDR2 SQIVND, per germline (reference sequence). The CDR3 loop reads CASSEDRFVTEAFF. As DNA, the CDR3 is TGTGCCAGTAGTGAGGACAGGTTTGTCACTGAAGCTTTCTTT.

The CDR3 is CASSPNRLAGGGEQYF. The CDR3 DNA reads as TGCGCCAGCAGCCCGAATAGACTAGCGGGAGGGGGAGAGCAGTACTTC. V usage is TRBV5-1 and J usage is TRBJ2-7; 14 bases map to TRBD2. Per germline, CDR1 SGHRS and CDR2 YFSETQ. Trimming cost V 4 bases and J 7 bases; bases outside gene matches: 10. CDR3 length equals 16 residues.

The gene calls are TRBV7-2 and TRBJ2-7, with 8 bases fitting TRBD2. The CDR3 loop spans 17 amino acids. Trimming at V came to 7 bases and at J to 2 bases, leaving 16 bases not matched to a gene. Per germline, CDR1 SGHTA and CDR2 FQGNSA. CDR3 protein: CASNELGSVGRAYEQYF. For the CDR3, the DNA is TGTGCCAGCAACGAACTGGGGAGCGTCGGGAGGGCCTACGAGCAGTACTTC.

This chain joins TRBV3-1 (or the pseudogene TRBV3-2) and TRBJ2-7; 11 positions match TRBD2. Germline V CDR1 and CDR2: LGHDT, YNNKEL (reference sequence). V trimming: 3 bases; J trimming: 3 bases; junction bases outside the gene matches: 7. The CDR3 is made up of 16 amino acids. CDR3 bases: TGTGCCAGCAGCCACGGGAGACTAGCGGGGAACTACGAGCAGTACTTC. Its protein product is CASSHGRLAGNYEQYF.

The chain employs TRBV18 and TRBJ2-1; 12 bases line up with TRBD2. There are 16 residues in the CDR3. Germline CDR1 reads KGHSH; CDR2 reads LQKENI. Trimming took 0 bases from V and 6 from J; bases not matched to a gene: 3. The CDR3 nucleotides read TGTGCCAGCTCACCACCGAAACTAGCGGGAGGCAATGAGCAGTTCTTC. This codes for CASSPPKLAGGNEQFF.

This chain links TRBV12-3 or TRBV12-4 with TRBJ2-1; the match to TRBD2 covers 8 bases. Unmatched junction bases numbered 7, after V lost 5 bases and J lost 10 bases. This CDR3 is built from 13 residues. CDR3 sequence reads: CASSREGRGEQFF. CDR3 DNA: TGTGCCAGCAGTCGGGAGGGAAGGGGGGAGCAGTTCTTC.

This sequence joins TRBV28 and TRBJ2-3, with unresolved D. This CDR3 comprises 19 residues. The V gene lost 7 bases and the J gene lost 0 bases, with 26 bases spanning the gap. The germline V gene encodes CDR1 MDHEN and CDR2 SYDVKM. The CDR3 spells CASNPPNTNRYTSTDTQYF. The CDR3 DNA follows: TGTGCCAGCAACCCGCCAAATACTAATCGGTATACTAGCACAGATACGCAGTATTTT.

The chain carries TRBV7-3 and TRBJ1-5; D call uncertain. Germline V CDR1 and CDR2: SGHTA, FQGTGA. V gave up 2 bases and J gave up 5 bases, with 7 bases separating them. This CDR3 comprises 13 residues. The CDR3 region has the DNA TGTGCCAGCAGCTTATCAGCGGATCAGCCCCAGCATTTT. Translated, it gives CASSLSADQPQHF. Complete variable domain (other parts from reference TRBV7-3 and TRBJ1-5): GAGVSQTPSNKVTEKGKYVELRCDPISGHTALYWYRQSLGQGPEFLIYFQGTGAADDSGLPNDRFFAVRPEGSVSTLKIQRTERGDSAVYLCASSLSADQPQHFGDGTRLSIL.

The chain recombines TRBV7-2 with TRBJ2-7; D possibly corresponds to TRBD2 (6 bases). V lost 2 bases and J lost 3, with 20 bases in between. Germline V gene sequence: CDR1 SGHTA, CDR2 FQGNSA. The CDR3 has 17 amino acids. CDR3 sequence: CASSLRRGGMEYYEQYF. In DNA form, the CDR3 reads TGTGCCAGCAGCTTAAGAAGGGGCGGGATGGAGTACTACGAGCAGTACTTC.

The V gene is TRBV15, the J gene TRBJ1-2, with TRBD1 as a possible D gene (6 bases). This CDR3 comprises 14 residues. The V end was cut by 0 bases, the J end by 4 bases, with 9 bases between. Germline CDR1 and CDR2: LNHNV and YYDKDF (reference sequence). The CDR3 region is CATSRETRGYGYTF. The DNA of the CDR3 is TGTGCCACCAGCAGAGAAACCAGGGGCTATGGCTACACCTTC.

Here the CDR3 reads CASSPPPRGSTDTQYF. The DNA of the CDR3 is TGTGCCAGCTCGCCTCCCCCCCGGGGGAGTACAGATACGCAGTATTTT. This chain connects TRBV7-9 to TRBJ2-3; a possible D gene is TRBD2 (6 bases). Trimming cost V 8 bases and J 3 bases, with 21 bases left between them. The CDR3 consists of 16 residues. CDR1 is SEHNR and CDR2 is FQNEAQ in the germline V gene (reference sequence).

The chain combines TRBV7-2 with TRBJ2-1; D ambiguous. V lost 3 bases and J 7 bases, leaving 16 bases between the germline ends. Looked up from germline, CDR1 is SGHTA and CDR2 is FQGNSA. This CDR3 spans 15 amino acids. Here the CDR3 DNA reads TGTGCCAGCAGCTTGGGCACCCTCCGGCGAAATGAGCAGTTCTTC. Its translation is CASSLGTLRRNEQFF.

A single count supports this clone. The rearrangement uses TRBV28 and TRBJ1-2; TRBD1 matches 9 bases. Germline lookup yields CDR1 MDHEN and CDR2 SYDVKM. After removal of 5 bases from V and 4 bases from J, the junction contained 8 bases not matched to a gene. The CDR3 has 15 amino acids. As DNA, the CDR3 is TGTGCCAGCAGTGTGGGACAGGGAGGGCTCTATGGCTACACCTTC. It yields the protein CASSVGQGGLYGYTF.

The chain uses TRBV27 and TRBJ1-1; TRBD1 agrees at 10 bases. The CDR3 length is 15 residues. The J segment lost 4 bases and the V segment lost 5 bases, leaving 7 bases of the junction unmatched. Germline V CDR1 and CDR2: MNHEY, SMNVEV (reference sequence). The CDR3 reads CASSADRGHGTEAFF. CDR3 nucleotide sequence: TGTGCCAGCAGTGCAGACAGGGGGCATGGCACTGAAGCTTTCTTT.

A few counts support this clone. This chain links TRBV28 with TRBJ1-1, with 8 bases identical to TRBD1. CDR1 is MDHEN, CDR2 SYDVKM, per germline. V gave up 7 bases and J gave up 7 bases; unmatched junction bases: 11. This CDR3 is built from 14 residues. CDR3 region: CASTLGQGAFEAFF. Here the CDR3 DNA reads TGTGCCAGCACCCTGGGGCAGGGGGCTTTTGAAGCTTTCTTT.

The CDR3: CASSRDRANTEAFF. CDR3 coding DNA: TGTGCCAGCTCAAGGGACAGAGCGAACACTGAAGCTTTCTTT. This chain links TRBV18 with TRBJ1-1; 7 bases fit TRBD1. The germline V gene has CDR1 KGHSH and CDR2 LQKENI. With V trimmed by 5 bases and J by 1 base, 4 bases remained unmatched. The CDR3 is made up of 14 amino acids.

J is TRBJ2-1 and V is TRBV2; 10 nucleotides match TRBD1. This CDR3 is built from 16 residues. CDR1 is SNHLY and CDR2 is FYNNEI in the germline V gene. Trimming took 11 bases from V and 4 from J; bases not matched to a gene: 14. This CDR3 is CACRQGANSPYNEQFF. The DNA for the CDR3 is TGTGCCTGCCGACAGGGGGCAAATTCACCGTACAATGAGCAGTTCTTC. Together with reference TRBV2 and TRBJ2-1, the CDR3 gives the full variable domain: EPEVTQTPSHQVTQMGQEVILRCVPISNHLYFYWYRQILGQKVEFLVSFYNNEISEKSEIFDDQFSVERPDGSNFTLKIRSTKLEDSAMYFCACRQGANSPYNEQFFGPGTRLTVL.

This CDR3 reads CASSVVGGAGQETQYF. CDR3 coding DNA: TGTGCCAGCAGCGTAGTCGGAGGGGCAGGGCAGGAGACCCAGTACTTC. The gene calls are TRBV9 and TRBJ2-5, with D possibly TRBD2 on 6 matching bases. The CDR3 loop spans 16 amino acids. Per the germline V gene, CDR1 is SGDLS and CDR2 is YYNGEE. Trimming left V 0 bases short and J 5 bases short, with 17 bases between. The complete variable domain, with remaining parts taken from reference TRBV9 and TRBJ2-5, reads DSGVTQTPKHLITATGQRVTLRCSPRSGDLSVYWYQQSLDQGLQFLIQYYNGEERAKGNILERFSAQQFPDLHSELNLSSLELGDSALYFCASSVVGGAGQETQYFGPGTRLLVL.

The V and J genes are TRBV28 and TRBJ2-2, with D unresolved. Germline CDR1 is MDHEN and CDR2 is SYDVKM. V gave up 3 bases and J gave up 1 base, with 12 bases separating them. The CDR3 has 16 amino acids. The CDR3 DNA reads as TGTGCCAGCAGTTTTCCACCACCAGGGAACACCGGGGAGCTGTTTTTT. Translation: CASSFPPPGNTGELFF.

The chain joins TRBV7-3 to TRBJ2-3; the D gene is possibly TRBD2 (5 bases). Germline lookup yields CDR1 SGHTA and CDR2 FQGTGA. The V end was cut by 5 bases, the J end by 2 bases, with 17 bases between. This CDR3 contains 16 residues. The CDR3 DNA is TGTGCCAGCAGCCCGAGCGGACTCGATACCACAGATACGCAGTATTTT. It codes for CASSPSGLDTTDTQYF.

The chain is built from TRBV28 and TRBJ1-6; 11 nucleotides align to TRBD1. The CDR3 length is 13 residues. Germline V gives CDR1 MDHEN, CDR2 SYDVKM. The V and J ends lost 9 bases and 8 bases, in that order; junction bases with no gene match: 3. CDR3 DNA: TGTGCCAGTAGGACAGGGGGCGATTCACCCCTCCACTTT. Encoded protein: CASRTGGDSPLHF.

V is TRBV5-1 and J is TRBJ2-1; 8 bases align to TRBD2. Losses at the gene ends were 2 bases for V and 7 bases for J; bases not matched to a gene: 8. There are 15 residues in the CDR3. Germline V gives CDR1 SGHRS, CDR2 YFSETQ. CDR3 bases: TGCGCCAGCAGCTTCGAGCGGGAGACACGGAATGAGCAGTTCTTC. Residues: CASSFERETRNEQFF.

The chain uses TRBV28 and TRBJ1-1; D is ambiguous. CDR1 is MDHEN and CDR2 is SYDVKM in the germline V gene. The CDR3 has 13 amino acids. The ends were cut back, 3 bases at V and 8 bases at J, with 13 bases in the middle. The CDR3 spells CASSFSGSLEAFF. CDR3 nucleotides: TGTGCCAGCAGTTTCTCCGGTTCGCTCGAAGCTTTCTTT. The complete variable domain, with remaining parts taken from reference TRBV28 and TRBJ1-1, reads DVKVTQSSRYLVKRTGEKVFLECVQDMDHENMFWYRQDPGLGLRLIYFSYDVKMKEKGDIPEGYSVSREKKERFSLILESASTNQTSMYLCASSFSGSLEAFFGQGTRLTVV.

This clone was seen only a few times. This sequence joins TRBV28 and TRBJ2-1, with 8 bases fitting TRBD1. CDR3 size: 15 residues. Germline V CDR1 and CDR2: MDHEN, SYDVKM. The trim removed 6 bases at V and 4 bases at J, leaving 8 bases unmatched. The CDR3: CASSLQGAGYNEQFF. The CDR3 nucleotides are TGTGCCAGCAGCCTCCAGGGGGCGGGGTACAATGAGCAGTTCTTC.

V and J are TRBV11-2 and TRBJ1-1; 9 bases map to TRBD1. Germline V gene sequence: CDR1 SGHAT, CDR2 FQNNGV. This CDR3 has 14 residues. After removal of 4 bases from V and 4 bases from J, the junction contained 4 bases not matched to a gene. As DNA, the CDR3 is TGTGCCAGCAGCTCCCGACAGGGGGGCACTGAAGCTTTCTTT. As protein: CASSSRQGGTEAFF.

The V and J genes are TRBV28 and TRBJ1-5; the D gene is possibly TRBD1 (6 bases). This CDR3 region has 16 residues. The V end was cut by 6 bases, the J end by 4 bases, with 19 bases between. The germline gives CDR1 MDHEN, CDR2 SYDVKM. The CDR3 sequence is CASSLAQGLWNQPQHF. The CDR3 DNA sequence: TGTGCCAGCAGCTTAGCCCAGGGGTTATGGAATCAGCCCCAGCATTTT.

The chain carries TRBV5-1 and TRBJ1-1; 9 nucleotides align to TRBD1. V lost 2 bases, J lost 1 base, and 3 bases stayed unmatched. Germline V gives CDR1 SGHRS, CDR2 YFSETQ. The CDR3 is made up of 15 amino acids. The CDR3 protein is CASSLLTGGNTEAFF. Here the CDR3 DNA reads TGCGCCAGCAGCTTATTGACAGGGGGGAACACTGAAGCTTTCTTT.